What follows are 28 T cell receptor beta chains derived from one specimen sequenced in a study of CD8 T cells in ankylosing spondylitis (TCRdb year 2017). What the work shows at the level of the full study, not this receptor alone: Blood from ankylosing spondylitis patients appeared to be characterized by a TCR beta motif made up of seven or eight highly homologous amino acid variants.

These receptors lack a known antigen. Library prep was done by 5' RACE. The sequencer was an Illumina HiSeq 2500. TCRdb handled the public reads itself, with Q25 trimming in fastp and clone calling in MiXCR, and kept productive beta chains. Merged by CDR3 protein, the rows form single entries marked with the most common genes and DNA. Within this sample are 750,000 to 850,000 distinct CDR3 sequences, with approximately 10% of them counted one time only. Approximately 0.51% of the sample goes to the ten largest clones. Material: blood, either unsorted or a sorted T cell fraction (not recorded which). Receptors originate from a male donor with ankylosing spondylitis.

This chain links TRBV6-1 with TRBJ1-3; TRBD1 aligns across 7 bases. V lost 5 bases and J lost 0; bases outside the gene matches: 7. Per germline, CDR1 MNHNS and CDR2 SASEGT. The CDR3 runs to 16 residues. CDR3 sequence (DNA): TGTGCCAGCAGTCCGACAGGGACCTTCTCTGGAAACACCATATATTTT. Translated, it gives CASSPTGTFSGNTIYF.

This clonotype was seen ten or more times. The genes are TRBV29-1 and TRBJ1-2, with TRBD1 matching over 9 bases. The CDR3 is made up of 14 amino acids. The germline V gene has CDR1 SQVTM and CDR2 ANQGSEA. After removal of 7 bases from V and 4 bases from J, the junction contained 10 bases not matched to a gene. The CDR3 spells CSAQGQGSLYGYTF. CDR3 DNA: TGCAGCGCCCAGGGACAGGGTAGTCTCTATGGCTACACCTTC.

This clonotype was found a few times. The CDR3 loop reads CASSLSRTSVGETQYF. The CDR3 bases are TGTGCCAGCAGCTTGAGCCGGACTAGCGTGGGTGAGACCCAGTACTTC. The V call is TRBV7-9, the J call TRBJ2-5, with TRBD2 identical over 9 bases. V shed 3 bases, J shed 5 bases, and the junction held 10 bases outside the gene matches. CDR3 length: 16 amino acids. The germline CDR1 and CDR2 sequences are SEHNR and FQNEAQ (reference sequence). Full variable domain (outside the CDR3, taken from reference TRBV7-9 and TRBJ2-5): DTGVSQNPRHKITKRGQNVTFRCDPISEHNRLYWYRQTLGQGPEFLTYFQNEAQLEKSRLLSDRFSAERPKGSFSTLEIQRTEQGDSAMYLCASSLSRTSVGETQYFGPGTRLLVL.

The genes are TRBV30 and TRBJ2-7; 7 bases line up with TRBD1. After removal of 3 bases from V and 2 bases from J, the junction contained 4 bases not matched to a gene. The CDR3 runs to 13 residues. CDR1 is GTSNPN, CDR2 SVGIG, per germline (reference sequence). CDR3 sequence (DNA): TGTGCCTGGAGAAACAGGGGTCCCTACGAGCAGTACTTC. This sequence encodes CAWRNRGPYEQYF.

This chain joins TRBV6-1 and TRBJ2-3; 7 nucleotides line up with TRBD2. The J segment lost 3 bases and the V segment lost 11 bases, leaving 11 bases of the junction unmatched. CDR1 and CDR2 (germline): MNHNS, SASEGT. This CDR3 is 14 amino acids long. CDR3 amino acids: CAASVRGGTDTQYF. Written as DNA, the CDR3 is TGTGCCGCCTCCGTGCGGGGAGGGACAGATACGCAGTATTTT.

The gene calls are TRBV20-1 and TRBJ2-7; D is uncertain. Trimming took off 3 bases at V and 3 bases at J, with 9 bases between the two ends. Germline lookup yields CDR1 DFQATT and CDR2 SNEGSKA (reference sequence). This CDR3 comprises 12 residues. This CDR3 is CSARKLFYEQYF. In nucleotides, the CDR3 is TGCAGTGCTAGGAAACTTTTCTACGAGCAGTACTTC.

The chain couples TRBV20-1 to TRBJ2-7; D gene uncertain. V was pared by 7 bases and J by 4 bases, with 17 bases between. Germline V gene sequence: CDR1 DFQATT, CDR2 SNEGSKA (reference sequence). This CDR3 is 13 amino acids long. The CDR3 spells CSVPSLSSYEQYF. As DNA, the CDR3 is TGCAGTGTGCCCTCTCTCTCTAGTTACGAGCAGTACTTC.

This clonotype was counted ten times or more. The V call is TRBV18, the J call TRBJ2-7; D possibly corresponds to TRBD2 (6 bases). Germline V gives CDR1 KGHSH, CDR2 LQKENI. The V and J ends lost 5 bases and 7 bases respectively, with 15 bases between them. The CDR3 contains 13 residues. CDR3 sequence: CASSLPREQEQYF. The CDR3 nucleotides read TGTGCCAGCTCATTACCCCGGGAGCAAGAGCAGTACTTC. Full variable domain (rest looked up from reference TRBV18 and TRBJ2-7): NAGVMQNPRHLVRRRGQEARLRCSPMKGHSHVYWYRQLPEEGLKFMVYLQKENIIDESGMPKERFSAEFPKEGPSILRIQQVVRGDSAAYFCASSLPREQEQYFGPGTRLTVT.

In this sample, this clonotype turned up a few times. The chain couples TRBV18 to TRBJ2-7, with D unclear. Trimming stripped 0 bases from V and 1 base from J, with 7 bases between. CDR3 length: 14 amino acids. Germline CDR1 reads KGHSH; CDR2 reads LQKENI. The CDR3 nucleotides read TGTGCCAGCTCACCACCATCAAGATCCTACGAGCAGTACTTC. Translation: CASSPPSRSYEQYF. The entire variable domain, with the rest obtained from reference TRBV18 and TRBJ2-7, is as follows: NAGVMQNPRHLVRRRGQEARLRCSPMKGHSHVYWYRQLPEEGLKFMVYLQKENIIDESGMPKERFSAEFPKEGPSILRIQQVVRGDSAAYFCASSPPSRSYEQYFGPGTRLTVT.

The genes are TRBV20-1 and TRBJ2-7, with TRBD2 matching 10 bases. Germline V gene data show CDR1 as DFQATT and CDR2 as SNEGSKA (reference sequence). The V segment lost 4 bases and the J segment 6 bases; nucleotides outside the gene matches: 9. CDR3 length: 14 residues. The CDR3 protein is CSATDSGRPLEQYF. CDR3 DNA sequence: TGCAGTGCTACAGATAGCGGGAGGCCCCTCGAGCAGTACTTC.

The V gene is TRBV10-3, the J gene TRBJ2-3, with TRBD2 matching over 8 bases. V dropped 6 bases and J dropped 3; count of bases not matched to a gene: 5. Per the germline V gene, CDR1 is ENHRY and CDR2 is SYGVKD. The CDR3 contains 14 residues. CDR3 coding DNA: TGTGCCATCAGGGGGGTAGCGGGAACAGATACGCAGTATTTT. Its protein is CAIRGVAGTDTQYF.

The J gene is TRBJ2-2, the V gene TRBV10-3; D is uncertain. The ends were cut back, 6 bases at V and 6 bases at J, with 8 bases in the middle. The CDR3 sequence is 12 residues long. Per the germline V gene, CDR1 is ENHRY and CDR2 is SYGVKD. In DNA, the CDR3 is TGTGCCATCAGACCCCGGTCCGGGGAGCTGTTTTTT. Protein product: CAIRPRSGELFF.

The CDR3 loop is CSARDPGQGADTQYF. The CDR3 DNA sequence: TGCAGTGCTAGAGATCCGGGACAGGGGGCAGATACGCAGTATTTT. V gene TRBV20-1 combines with J gene TRBJ2-3, with TRBD1 identical over 11 bases. This CDR3 has 15 amino acids. Germline CDR1 and CDR2: DFQATT and SNEGSKA (reference sequence). The V and J ends lost 0 bases and 4 bases, in that order; junction bases with no gene match: 3.

This clonotype was seen a few times. V and J are TRBV4-3 and TRBJ2-7; 11 bases align to TRBD2. Germline V lookup: CDR1 LGHNA, CDR2 YSLEER. CDR3 size: 17 residues. Trimming removed 4 bases from V and 0 bases from J; junction bases left unmatched: 8. The CDR3 here is CASSPRTSGSSSYEQYF. The CDR3 DNA follows: TGCGCCAGCAGCCCCCGAACTAGCGGGAGTTCCTCCTACGAGCAGTACTTC.

This clonotype has at least ten counts. This chain links TRBV29-1 with TRBJ2-3; 8 nucleotides match TRBD2. V dropped 4 bases and J dropped 4; count of bases not matched to a gene: 7. The CDR3 runs to 14 residues. Germline V gene data show CDR1 as SQVTM and CDR2 as ANQGSEA. CDR3 bases: TGCAGCGTTGCTGAGCGGGAGCGGGCAGATACGCAGTATTTT. Translated: CSVAERERADTQYF.

The chain employs TRBV20-1 and TRBJ2-2; a possible D gene is TRBD1 (6 bases). The CDR3 has 15 amino acids. V was pared by 5 bases and J by 1 base, with 14 bases between. The germline gives CDR1 DFQATT, CDR2 SNEGSKA (reference sequence). The DNA of the CDR3 is TGCAGTGCTGTCAGGGGACCCCTGAACACCGGGGAGCTGTTTTTT. Its protein product is CSAVRGPLNTGELFF.

In this sample, this clonotype turned up a few times. The chain combines TRBV20-1 with TRBJ2-3, with TRBD2 matching over 7 bases. The CDR3 is 16 residues long. V shed 0 bases and J 5 bases; nucleotides not matched to a gene: 11. Per germline, CDR1 DFQATT and CDR2 SNEGSKA (reference sequence). CDR3 DNA: TGCAGTGCTAGAGATGTGGGGGGGGGATCGGAAGATACGCAGTATTTT. This encodes CSARDVGGGSEDTQYF.

The chain carries TRBV7-3 and TRBJ2-7; 7 bases are a match to TRBD1. The germline CDR1 and CDR2 sequences are SGHTA and FQGTGA. The junction had 6 bases not matched to a gene; V was cut back by 4 bases and J by 6 bases. This CDR3 has 13 amino acids. The CDR3 here is CASSSRQGTEQYF. DNA of the CDR3: TGTGCCAGCAGCTCCAGACAGGGTACCGAGCAGTACTTC. Drawing the rest from reference TRBV7-3 and TRBJ2-7, the complete variable domain is GAGVSQTPSNKVTEKGKYVELRCDPISGHTALYWYRQSLGQGPEFLIYFQGTGAADDSGLPNDRFFAVRPEGSVSTLKIQRTERGDSAVYLCASSSRQGTEQYFGPGTRLTVT.

Only a few counts were recorded for this clonotype. The J gene is TRBJ1-5, the V gene TRBV3-1; D gene uncertain. The CDR3 is 12 residues long. The germline gives CDR1 LGHDT, CDR2 YNNKEL (reference sequence). The V gene lost 3 bases and the J gene lost 9 bases, with 9 bases spanning the gap. The CDR3 reads CASSHPHGPQHF. The CDR3 region has the DNA TGTGCCAGCAGCCACCCCCATGGGCCCCAGCATTTT.

The chain has TRBV5-1 and TRBJ1-2; 7 nucleotides align to TRBD1. The CDR3 consists of 16 residues. Germline loops: CDR1 SGHRS, CDR2 YFSETQ. The V gene end was trimmed by 2 bases and the J gene end by 6 bases; junction bases not matched to a gene: 13. Written as DNA, the CDR3 is TGCGCCAGCAGCTTCTCCGACAGGGTCCAACTCGATGGCTACACCTTC. This encodes CASSFSDRVQLDGYTF.

The chain couples TRBV7-6 to TRBJ1-2; the D gene is possibly TRBD1 (6 bases). Trimming removed 1 base at V and 9 bases at J, with 18 bases between. This CDR3 is 15 amino acids long. Per the germline V gene, CDR1 is SGHVS and CDR2 is FNYEAQ. CDR3 DNA: TGTGCCAGCAGCTTAGACAGAGGGGGGGTCGATCGCTACACCTTC. Its protein product is CASSLDRGGVDRYTF.

This chain uses TRBV6-1 with TRBJ1-3; tentatively, D is TRBD1 (5 bases). CDR3 size: 16 residues. Trimming pared 6 bases from V and 1 base from J, leaving 16 bases between. Germline CDR1 reads MNHNS; CDR2 reads SASEGT. In nucleotides, the CDR3 is TGTGCCAGCAGCCGGGGACCGACCTCATCTGGAAACACCATATATTTT. Translating it yields CASSRGPTSSGNTIYF.

This clonotype was detected ten times or more. The rearrangement uses TRBV5-1 and TRBJ2-7, with D possibly being TRBD1 (5 bases). CDR3 length equals 16 residues. The germline V gene encodes CDR1 SGHRS and CDR2 YFSETQ. V was clipped by 4 bases and J by 1 base, with 18 bases between them. CDR3 in DNA: TGCGCCAGCAGCAAGGGGTACGGGTATGGGTCCTACGAGCAGTACTTC. This codes for CASSKGYGYGSYEQYF.

The rearrangement links TRBV5-1 to TRBJ1-2, with D uncertain. Germline V lookup: CDR1 SGHRS, CDR2 YFSETQ. V was clipped by 0 bases and J by 4 bases, with 10 bases between them. This CDR3 is built from 14 residues. The CDR3 DNA reads as TGCGCCAGCAGCTTGGAGGTAGGCCTCTATGGCTACACCTTC. Protein product: CASSLEVGLYGYTF.

The V call is TRBV4-3, the J call TRBJ1-2, with 10 bases identical to TRBD1. The germline V gene encodes CDR1 LGHNA and CDR2 YSLEER. V lost 5 bases to trimming and J lost 3 bases; unmatched junction nucleotides: 6. CDR3 length: 15 residues. CDR3 sequence (DNA): TGCGCCAGCAGCGGGACAGGGGCGTTTGACTATGGCTACACCTTC. Protein sequence: CASSGTGAFDYGYTF.

There are a few counts of this clonotype. The gene calls are TRBV5-1 and TRBJ1-3, with 8 bases aligning to TRBD1. CDR1 is SGHRS, CDR2 YFSETQ, per germline. Trimming at V came to 4 bases and at J to 4 bases, leaving 7 bases not matched to a gene. The CDR3 extends over 15 amino acids. The CDR3 DNA follows: TGCGCCAGCAGCACTAATACAGGGGGAGGAAACACCATATATTTT. As protein: CASSTNTGGGNTIYF. The full variable domain, in which reference TRBV5-1 and TRBJ1-3 provide the parts outside the CDR3, is KAGVTQTPRYLIKTRGQQVTLSCSPISGHRSVSWYQQTPGQGLQFLFEYFSETQRNKGNFPGRFSGRQFSNSRSEMNVSTLELGDSALYLCASSTNTGGGNTIYFGEGSWLTVV.

The gene calls are TRBV10-3 and TRBJ1-6, with 8 bases lining up with TRBD1. CDR3 length equals 17 residues. Germline values: CDR1 ENHRY, CDR2 SYGVKD. The J segment lost 0 bases and the V segment lost 11 bases, leaving 12 bases of the junction unmatched. The CDR3 loop is CACGDRFDSSYNSPLHF. CDR3 nucleotide sequence: TGTGCCTGTGGGGACAGGTTCGACAGCTCCTATAATTCACCCCTCCACTTT.

V and J are TRBV7-2 and TRBJ1-2; unclear D gene. Germline-derived CDR1 and CDR2 are SGHTA and FQGNSA. The germline V and J ends were trimmed by 10 bases and 0 bases, with 12 bases remaining between them. The length of the CDR3 is 13 residues. The chain's CDR3 is CAILGGANYGYTF. CDR3 nucleotide sequence: TGTGCCATCTTAGGTGGGGCTAACTATGGCTACACCTTC.